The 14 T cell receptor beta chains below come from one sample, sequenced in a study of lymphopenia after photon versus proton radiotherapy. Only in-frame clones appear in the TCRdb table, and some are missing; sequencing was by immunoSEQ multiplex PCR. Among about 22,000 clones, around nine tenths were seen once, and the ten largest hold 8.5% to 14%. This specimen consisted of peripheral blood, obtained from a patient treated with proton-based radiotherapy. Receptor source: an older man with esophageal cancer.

The CDR3 nucleotides read TGTGCCATCAGTGAGTCGAGGTCCTCTAATACGCAGTATTTT. It encodes CAISESRSSNTQYF. The chain employs TRBV10-3 and TRBJ2-3, with D hard to call. V was cut by 0 bases and J by 7 bases, with 11 bases left in between. The V gene's germline CDR1 is ENHRY and CDR2 SYGVKD. The CDR3 covers 14 residues.

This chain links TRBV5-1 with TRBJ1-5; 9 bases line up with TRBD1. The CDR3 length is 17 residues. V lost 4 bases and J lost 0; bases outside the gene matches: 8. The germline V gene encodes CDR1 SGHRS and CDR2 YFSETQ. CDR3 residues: CASSRGDRDYSNQPQHF. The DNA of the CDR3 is TGCGCCAGCAGCCGAGGGGACAGGGATTATAGCAATCAGCCCCAGCATTTT.

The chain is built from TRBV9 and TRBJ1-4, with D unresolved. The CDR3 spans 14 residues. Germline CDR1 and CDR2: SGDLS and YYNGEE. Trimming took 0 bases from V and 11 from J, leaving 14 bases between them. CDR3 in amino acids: CASSVEVGVGKLFF. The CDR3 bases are TGTGCCAGCAGCGTAGAGGTTGGGGTAGGGAAACTGTTTTTT.

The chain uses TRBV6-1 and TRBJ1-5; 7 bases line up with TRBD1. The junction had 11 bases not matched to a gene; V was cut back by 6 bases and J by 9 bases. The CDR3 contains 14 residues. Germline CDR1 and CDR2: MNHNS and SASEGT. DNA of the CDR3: TGTGCCAGCAGCAACATTCAGGGGGTTGGGCCCCAGCATTTT. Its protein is CASSNIQGVGPQHF.

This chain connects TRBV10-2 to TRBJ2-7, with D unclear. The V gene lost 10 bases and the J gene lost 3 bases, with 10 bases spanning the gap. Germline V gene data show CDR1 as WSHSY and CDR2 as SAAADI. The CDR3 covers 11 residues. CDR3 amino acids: CATRTGYEQYF. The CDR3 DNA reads TGCGCCACCCGGACGGGCTACGAGCAGTACTTC.

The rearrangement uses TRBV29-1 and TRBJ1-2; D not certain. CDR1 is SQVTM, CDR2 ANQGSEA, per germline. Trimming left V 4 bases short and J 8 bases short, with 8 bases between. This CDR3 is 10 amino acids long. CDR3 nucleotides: TGCAGCGTTGGGGATCCGGGCTACACCTTC. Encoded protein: CSVGDPGYTF. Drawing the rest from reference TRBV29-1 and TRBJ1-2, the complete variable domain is SAVISQKPSRDICQRGTSLTIQCQVDSQVTMMFWYRQQPGQSLTLIATANQGSEATYESGFVIDKFPISRPNLTFSTLTVSNMSPEDSSIYLCSVGDPGYTFGSGTRLTVV.

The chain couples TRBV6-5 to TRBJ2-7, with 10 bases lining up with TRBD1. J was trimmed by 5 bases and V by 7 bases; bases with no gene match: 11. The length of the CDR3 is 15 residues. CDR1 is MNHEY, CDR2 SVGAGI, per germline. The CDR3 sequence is CASTLAGTGANEQYF. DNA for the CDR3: TGTGCCAGCACCCTTGCCGGGACAGGGGCTAACGAGCAGTACTTC.

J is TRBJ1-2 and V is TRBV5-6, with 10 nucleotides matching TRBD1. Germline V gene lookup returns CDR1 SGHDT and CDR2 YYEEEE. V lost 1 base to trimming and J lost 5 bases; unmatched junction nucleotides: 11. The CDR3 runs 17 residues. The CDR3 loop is CASSLTPVAGQGYGYTF. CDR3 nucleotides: TGTGCCAGCAGCTTGACACCCGTGGCGGGACAGGGGTATGGCTACACCTTC.

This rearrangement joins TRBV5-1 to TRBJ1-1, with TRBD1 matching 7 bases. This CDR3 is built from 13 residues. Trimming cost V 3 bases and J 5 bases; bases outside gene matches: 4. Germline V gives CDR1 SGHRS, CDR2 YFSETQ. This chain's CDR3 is CASSSIQGTEAFF. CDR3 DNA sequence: TGCGCCAGCAGCTCAATACAGGGGACTGAAGCTTTCTTT.

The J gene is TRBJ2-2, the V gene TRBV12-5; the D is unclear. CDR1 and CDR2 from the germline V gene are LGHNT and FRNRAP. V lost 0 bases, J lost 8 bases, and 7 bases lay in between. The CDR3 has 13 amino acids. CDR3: CASGLVWSGELFF. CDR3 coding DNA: TGTGCTAGTGGTTTGGTATGGTCGGGGGAGCTGTTTTTT.

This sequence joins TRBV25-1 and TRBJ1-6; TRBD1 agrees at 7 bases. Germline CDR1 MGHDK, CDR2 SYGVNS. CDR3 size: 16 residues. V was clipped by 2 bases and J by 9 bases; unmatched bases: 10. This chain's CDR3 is CASSEKWATGLSPLHF. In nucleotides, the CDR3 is TGTGCCAGCAGTGAAAAGTGGGCGACAGGGCTTTCACCCCTCCACTTT.

In DNA, the CDR3 is TGTGCCAGCAGCGCGGGACTAACCTACTACGAGCAGTACTTC. Translating it yields CASSAGLTYYEQYF. The chain employs TRBV9 and TRBJ2-7, with 7 bases lining up with TRBD2. The V segment lost 3 bases and the J segment 3 bases; nucleotides outside the gene matches: 6. CDR3 length: 14 amino acids. Germline CDR1 SGDLS, CDR2 YYNGEE.

The CDR3 DNA sequence: TGTGCCAGCGGGAGACGACAGGCAGGCACCGGGGAGCTGTTTTTT. Translated: CASGRRQAGTGELFF. The rearrangement joins TRBV6-5 to TRBJ2-2; D is perhaps TRBD1 (6 bases). Germline V CDR1 and CDR2: MNHEY, SVGAGI. CDR3 length: 15 residues. V shed 8 bases and J shed 4 bases, with 17 bases lying between them.

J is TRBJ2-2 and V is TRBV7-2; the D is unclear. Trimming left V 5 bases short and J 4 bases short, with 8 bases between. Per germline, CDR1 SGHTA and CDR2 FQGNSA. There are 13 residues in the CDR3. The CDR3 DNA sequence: TGTGCCAGCAGCCCGCGGAGCACCGGGGAGCTGTTTTTT. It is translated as CASSPRSTGELFF.